The TCR beta chain described here comes from a study of CD8+CD57+ T cells in acquired aplastic anemia. Trimming stripped 2 bases from V and 3 bases from J, with 14 bases between. Germline loops: CDR1 SGHDN, CDR2 FVKESK. The CDR3 loop spans 15 amino acids. This clonotype has at least ten counts. Profiling of TCR beta VDJ combinations and CDR3 sequences used genomic DNA as template. TCRdb reanalysed the reads using MiXCR and keeps one entry per CDR3 protein. This table has 150,000 to 200,000 distinct CDR3 sequences, 50% to 75% appearing once. The sequencing sample was made of sorted CD4+, CD8+, or CD8+CD57+ T cells (not recorded which) from PBMCs. This clonotype originated in a human donor with severe aplastic anemia or a healthy control (not recorded which). The genes are TRBV14 and TRBJ2-7; D unresolved. In DNA form, the CDR3 reads TGTGCCAGCAGCCAATCGGCCCCAACAATCTACGAGCAGTACTTC. Protein sequence: CASSQSAPTIYEQYF.